Listed here are 29 T cell receptor beta chains from one sample, sequenced in a study of identical twins. TCRdb independently ran MiXCR on the 5' RACE reads; one entry per CDR3 protein. Seen here are some 200,000 distinct CDR3 sequences, 6% to 9% observed once, and the top ten hold 1.9%. The same data also went into a second study, on yellow fever vaccine responses in identical twins.

What was sequenced was memory (CD45RO+) T cells sorted from blood. These receptors were taken from a woman under 30 in good health.

The sample holds many counts of this clonotype. This chain connects TRBV20-1 to TRBJ2-5; 9 bases align to TRBD2. Per germline, CDR1 DFQATT and CDR2 SNEGSKA (reference sequence). V trimming: 3 bases; J trimming: 5 bases; junction bases outside the gene matches: 10. CDR3 length: 15 residues. CDR3 DNA: TGCAGTGCTAGGATGGCTAGCGGGGTCTTCGAGACCCAGTACTTC. Translated, it gives CSARMASGVFETQYF.

This clonotype appeared a few times. CDR3 sequence (DNA): TGTGCCAGCAGCTTAGATGCGGGACTAGCGGGAGTCGAGCAGTACTTC. Its protein product is CASSLDAGLAGVEQYF. The gene calls are TRBV7-2 and TRBJ2-7; 14 bases match TRBD2. The CDR3 has 16 residues. Unmatched junction bases numbered 5, after V lost 1 base and J lost 6 bases. Germline V lookup: CDR1 SGHTA, CDR2 FQGNSA.

A few counts support this clonotype. The V gene is TRBV20-1, the J gene TRBJ2-7; no firm D call. The CDR3 sequence is 11 residues long. The ends were cut back, 2 bases at V and 4 bases at J, with 6 bases in the middle. Germline V gene lookup returns CDR1 DFQATT and CDR2 SNEGSKA (reference sequence). CDR3 sequence: CSARNGYEQYF. CDR3 bases: TGCAGTGCTAGAAACGGGTACGAGCAGTACTTC.

This clonotype has ten or more counts. The rearrangement uses TRBV25-1 and TRBJ2-3, with no clear D. Trimming cost V 4 bases and J 0 bases, with 8 bases left between them. Germline CDR1 and CDR2: MGHDK and SYGVNS. The CDR3 contains 14 residues. CDR3 sequence reads: CASSARLSTDTQYF. CDR3 nucleotide sequence: TGTGCCAGCAGTGCCCGTCTCAGCACAGATACGCAGTATTTT.

This clonotype was found many times. The chain has TRBV7-3 and TRBJ1-2; a possible D gene is TRBD1 (5 bases). V lost 2 bases and J 3 bases, leaving 31 bases between the germline ends. The CDR3 runs 21 residues. Germline loops: CDR1 SGHTA, CDR2 FQGTGA. The CDR3 spells CASSLYVVGGLRKTGYYGYTF. The DNA of the CDR3 is TGTGCCAGCAGCTTATACGTTGTTGGGGGATTGAGGAAAACTGGCTACTATGGCTACACCTTC.

At least ten counts were recorded for this clonotype. The CDR3: CAISADVGTSPLHF. CDR3 bases: TGTGCCATCAGTGCTGATGTGGGTACTTCACCCCTCCACTTT. V usage is TRBV10-3 and J usage is TRBJ1-6; D remains ambiguous. V was clipped by 4 bases and J by 9 bases, with 13 bases between them. CDR1 and CDR2 from the germline V gene are ENHRY and SYGVKD. The CDR3 has 14 amino acids.

This clonotype was recorded a few times. The CDR3 region is CASSLKEGGTEAFF. CDR3 coding DNA: TGTGCCAGCAGCCTGAAGGAGGGCGGGACTGAAGCTTTCTTT. The chain links TRBV7-6 to TRBJ1-1; D unresolved. CDR3 size: 14 residues. V gave up 5 bases and J gave up 5 bases, with 15 bases separating them. Per germline, CDR1 SGHVS and CDR2 FNYEAQ.

This chain links TRBV20-1 with TRBJ2-7, with 9 positions matching TRBD2. Germline V gene sequence: CDR1 DFQATT, CDR2 SNEGSKA (reference sequence). The CDR3 consists of 14 residues. The V gene end was trimmed by 2 bases and the J gene end by 0 bases; junction bases not matched to a gene: 2. The CDR3 nucleotides read TGCAGTGCTAGACGGCGGGAGGGCTCCTACGAGCAGTACTTC. Its translation: CSARRREGSYEQYF.

This clonotype came up many times. The V call is TRBV9, the J call TRBJ2-3, with a possible D match to TRBD2 (5 bases). This CDR3 is built from 15 residues. Trimming removed 2 bases at V and 0 bases at J, with 10 bases between. The germline V gene encodes CDR1 SGDLS and CDR2 YYNGEE. CDR3 protein: CASSVSGPSTDTQYF. The DNA for the CDR3 is TGTGCCAGCAGCGTGAGCGGACCTAGCACAGATACGCAGTATTTT.

V usage is TRBV20-1 and J usage is TRBJ2-4; D gene unclear. Germline CDR1 and CDR2: DFQATT and SNEGSKA (reference sequence). Between the trimmed V and J ends, which lost 7 bases and 7 bases, there was a span of 2 bases. The CDR3 covers 8 residues. The CDR3 reads CSVNIQYF. The DNA of the CDR3 is TGCAGTGTTAACATTCAGTACTTC.

This clonotype was detected a few times. The gene calls are TRBV10-1 and TRBJ2-3, with D tentatively TRBD1 (5 bases). The CDR3 spans 14 residues. Germline V gene lookup returns CDR1 WNHNN and CDR2 SYGVQD (reference sequence). Trimming left V 3 bases short and J 2 bases short, with 9 bases between. This CDR3 is CASSEWGHTDTQYF. The CDR3 coding sequence is TGCGCCAGCAGTGAATGGGGCCACACAGATACGCAGTATTTT.

J is TRBJ2-1 and V is TRBV3-1, with unresolved D. CDR3 length: 14 amino acids. The V end was cut by 4 bases, the J end by 3 bases, with 10 bases between. Germline lookup yields CDR1 LGHDT and CDR2 YNNKEL (reference sequence). The CDR3: CASSLKNGYNEQFF. The CDR3 region has the DNA TGTGCCAGCAGCCTAAAGAATGGCTACAATGAGCAGTTCTTC.

This chain connects TRBV7-6 to TRBJ2-2; 9 bases fit TRBD1. Germline-derived CDR1 and CDR2 are SGHVS and FNYEAQ. V was clipped by 5 bases and J by 2 bases; unmatched bases: 9. CDR3 length equals 17 residues. The CDR3 region is CASSGSRDRVNTGELFF. CDR3 coding DNA: TGTGCCAGCAGCGGAAGCCGGGACAGGGTAAACACCGGGGAGCTGTTTTTT.

This clonotype was observed many times. The rearrangement joins TRBV7-9 to TRBJ2-1; D unresolved. The CDR3 covers 11 residues. In germline, CDR1 is SEHNR, CDR2 FQNEAQ (reference sequence). Trimming took off 8 bases at V and 5 bases at J, with 7 bases between the two ends. CDR3 loop: CASGRDNEQFF. CDR3 DNA sequence: TGTGCCAGCGGGCGAGACAATGAGCAGTTCTTC.

This clonotype came up a few times. The chain recombines TRBV20-1 with TRBJ2-1, with D perhaps TRBD2 (7 bases). The CDR3 runs to 14 residues. Germline CDR1 reads DFQATT; CDR2 reads SNEGSKA (reference sequence). Trimming cost V 6 bases and J 5 bases, with 17 bases left between them. CDR3 sequence: CSAVTGGQHNEQFF. The CDR3 DNA reads as TGCAGTGCCGTCACGGGGGGCCAACACAATGAGCAGTTCTTC.

The chain uses TRBV3-1 and TRBJ2-7; D perhaps matches TRBD2 (6 bases). The CDR3 loop spans 13 amino acids. Deletions cut 7 bases from V and 1 base from J, with 11 bases between. Germline V CDR1 and CDR2: LGHDT, YNNKEL (reference sequence). Here the CDR3 reads CASTPTSSYEQYF. Written as DNA, the CDR3 is TGTGCCAGCACCCCGACTAGTTCCTACGAGCAGTACTTC.

The chain employs TRBV3-1 and TRBJ2-5; D unresolved. Deletions cut 4 bases from V and 1 base from J, with 10 bases between. This CDR3 is 14 amino acids long. CDR1 is LGHDT and CDR2 is YNNKEL in the germline V gene (reference sequence). CDR3 amino acids: CASSLHRPQETQYF. The CDR3 bases are TGTGCCAGCAGCCTTCATCGACCCCAAGAGACCCAGTACTTC.

This clonotype was picked up a small number of times. The chain combines TRBV7-3 with TRBJ2-3; 15 nucleotides line up with TRBD2. The CDR3 is made up of 23 amino acids. In germline, CDR1 is SGHTA, CDR2 FQGTGA. V was clipped by 1 base and J by 6 bases; unmatched bases: 23. The CDR3 protein is CASSLKPISSSGLAGGPSDTQYF. The DNA of the CDR3 is TGTGCCAGCAGCTTAAAACCAATAAGTTCCTCTGGACTAGCGGGGGGGCCGTCCGATACGCAGTATTTT.

This clonotype was picked up many times. This sequence joins TRBV10-3 and TRBJ2-5; possible D gene TRBD2, 5 bases. This CDR3 is built from 12 residues. Germline values: CDR1 ENHRY, CDR2 SYGVKD. V lost 4 bases to trimming and J lost 5 bases, with 8 bases between them. The DNA for the CDR3 is TGTGCCATCAGTGCTAGAGGGGAGACCCAGTACTTC. It yields the protein CAISARGETQYF.

V usage is TRBV20-1 and J usage is TRBJ2-7; D gene ambiguous. The V end was cut by 1 base, the J end by 3 bases, with 10 bases between. Germline CDR1 and CDR2: DFQATT and SNEGSKA (reference sequence). The CDR3 covers 13 residues. The CDR3 is CSARASSDYEQYF. For the CDR3, the DNA is TGCAGTGCTAGAGCGTCCAGCGACTACGAGCAGTACTTC.

This clonotype was detected many times. The gene calls are TRBV24-1 and TRBJ2-1, with a possible D match to TRBD1 (5 bases). The CDR3 length is 13 residues. Trimming stripped 9 bases from V and 9 bases from J, with 17 bases between. CDR1 is KGHDR and CDR2 is SFDVKD in the germline V gene. In DNA form, the CDR3 reads TGTGCCACCGACGACAGAGAAGGCAGTGAGCAGTTCTTC. Its translation is CATDDREGSEQFF.

The gene calls are TRBV5-1 and TRBJ1-5; D call uncertain. Germline-derived CDR1 and CDR2 are SGHRS and YFSETQ. Deletions cut 3 bases from V and 7 bases from J, with 14 bases between. CDR3 length: 14 amino acids. DNA for the CDR3: TGCGCCAGCAGCTACGGACTGGCGGGACAGCCCCAGCATTTT. As protein: CASSYGLAGQPQHF.

Only a few counts were recorded for this clonotype. The CDR3 DNA reads TGTGCCAGCTCACCAACGGTCGGGGGCTCCTACGAGCAGTACTTC. This translates into CASSPTVGGSYEQYF. The chain links TRBV18 to TRBJ2-7; D is possibly TRBD2 (6 bases). Trimming cost V 2 bases and J 0 bases, with 11 bases left between them. The germline gives CDR1 KGHSH, CDR2 LQKENI. This CDR3 comprises 15 residues.

This clonotype was counted ten times or more. V is TRBV6-1 and J is TRBJ2-2; weak D call: TRBD2 (5 bases). The CDR3 is made up of 14 amino acids. Germline V CDR1 and CDR2: MNHNS, SASEGT. V was pared by 10 bases and J by 5 bases, with 17 bases between. DNA for the CDR3: TGTGCCACCGAACGAGGGTCCGGGACCGGGGAGCTGTTTTTT. It specifies CATERGSGTGELFF.

This clonotype has at least ten counts. The chain couples TRBV9 to TRBJ1-6; the D gene is possibly TRBD1 (6 bases). Germline CDR1 is SGDLS and CDR2 is YYNGEE. CDR3 length equals 16 residues. V was shortened by 0 bases and J by 6 bases, with 13 bases between the two germline ends. The CDR3 sequence: CASSVGNRATNSPLHF. CDR3 bases: TGTGCCAGCAGCGTAGGAAACAGGGCAACTAATTCACCCCTCCACTTT.

This clonotype has just a few counts. The chain has TRBV20-1 and TRBJ1-4, with D maybe TRBD1 (5 bases). V lost 2 bases to trimming and J lost 7 bases, with 14 bases between them. This CDR3 contains 14 residues. Germline assignment: CDR1 DFQATT and CDR2 SNEGSKA (reference sequence). CDR3 region: CSARRSGGGEKLFF. The CDR3 coding sequence is TGCAGTGCTAGAAGATCTGGGGGAGGTGAAAAACTGTTTTTT.

This clonotype was counted at least ten times. This CDR3 reads CASSRIGQTDTQYF. CDR3 DNA sequence: TGTGCCAGCAGTAGGATCGGGCAAACAGATACGCAGTATTTT. The chain couples TRBV6-2 or TRBV6-3 to TRBJ2-3, with no clear D. Germline V CDR1 and CDR2: MNHEY, SVGEGT. The CDR3 totals 14 residues. V lost 5 bases, J lost 3 bases, and 12 bases lay in between.

This clonotype occurred many times. V usage is TRBV20-1 and J usage is TRBJ2-1; 7 bases match TRBD2. The CDR3 contains 14 residues. Germline values: CDR1 DFQATT, CDR2 SNEGSKA (reference sequence). V shed 1 base, J shed 3 bases, and the junction held 3 bases outside the gene matches. CDR3 sequence reads: CSARGLAVYNEQFF. DNA for the CDR3: TGCAGTGCTAGAGGGCTAGCGGTCTACAATGAGCAGTTCTTC.

This clonotype has more than one count but fewer than ten. The V and J genes are TRBV14 and TRBJ2-7, with D perhaps assigned TRBD1 or TRBD2 (6 bases each). Trimming took off 1 base at V and 1 base at J, with 17 bases between the two ends. Germline V gene sequence: CDR1 SGHDN, CDR2 FVKESK. The CDR3 spans 17 residues. This chain's CDR3 is CASSQAVGGTTSYEQYF. The CDR3 DNA follows: TGTGCCAGCAGCCAAGCCGTGGGCGGGACAACTTCCTACGAGCAGTACTTC.